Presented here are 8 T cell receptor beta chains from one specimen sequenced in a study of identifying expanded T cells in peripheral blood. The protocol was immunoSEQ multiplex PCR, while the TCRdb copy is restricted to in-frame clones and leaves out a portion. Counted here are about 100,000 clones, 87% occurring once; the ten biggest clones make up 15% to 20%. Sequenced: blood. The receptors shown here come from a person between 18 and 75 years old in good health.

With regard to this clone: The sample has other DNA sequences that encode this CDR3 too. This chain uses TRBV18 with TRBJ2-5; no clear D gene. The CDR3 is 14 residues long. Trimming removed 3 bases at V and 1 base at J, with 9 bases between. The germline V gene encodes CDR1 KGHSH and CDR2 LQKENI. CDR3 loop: CASSPTAAQETQYF. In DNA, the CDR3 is TGTGCCAGCTCACCTACGGCGGCCCAAGAGACCCAGTACTTC.

This CDR3 reads CASSLYGSSGTTQYF. The CDR3 DNA follows: TGTGCCAGCAGCTTATATGGCTCTAGCGGGACTACGCAGTATTTT. The chain is built from TRBV7-2 and TRBJ2-3, with TRBD2 identical over 9 bases. The CDR3 consists of 15 residues. The J segment lost 8 bases and the V segment lost 2 bases, leaving 8 bases of the junction unmatched. Germline CDR1 is SGHTA and CDR2 is FQGNSA.

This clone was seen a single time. The CDR3 DNA is TGCGCCAGCAGCCTGACTAGCGGGGGGGCCGAGACCCAGTACTTC. It is translated as CASSLTSGGAETQYF. The chain has TRBV5-1 and TRBJ2-5; 14 bases fit TRBD2. With V trimmed by 4 bases and J by 5 bases, 4 bases remained unmatched. Germline assignment: CDR1 SGHRS and CDR2 YFSETQ. CDR3 length: 15 residues. Complete variable domain (other parts from reference TRBV5-1 and TRBJ2-5): KAGVTQTPRYLIKTRGQQVTLSCSPISGHRSVSWYQQTPGQGLQFLFEYFSETQRNKGNFPGRFSGRQFSNSRSEMNVSTLELGDSALYLCASSLTSGGAETQYFGPGTRLLVL.

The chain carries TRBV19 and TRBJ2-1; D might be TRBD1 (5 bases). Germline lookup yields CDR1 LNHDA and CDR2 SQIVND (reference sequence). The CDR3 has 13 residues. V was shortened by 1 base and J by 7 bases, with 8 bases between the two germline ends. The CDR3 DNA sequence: TGTGCCAGTAGTATAGGGACACTAAATGAGCAGTTCTTC. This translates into CASSIGTLNEQFF.

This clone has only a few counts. The CDR3 loop reads CASIRTGQGRNIQYF. CDR3 coding DNA: TGTGCCAGCATCCGAACGGGACAGGGGAGGAACATTCAGTACTTC. This chain connects TRBV7-7 to TRBJ2-4; 10 positions match TRBD1. CDR3 length equals 15 residues. Germline lookup yields CDR1 SSHAT and CDR2 FNYEAQ (reference sequence). V lost 7 bases, J lost 7 bases, and 10 bases stayed unmatched.

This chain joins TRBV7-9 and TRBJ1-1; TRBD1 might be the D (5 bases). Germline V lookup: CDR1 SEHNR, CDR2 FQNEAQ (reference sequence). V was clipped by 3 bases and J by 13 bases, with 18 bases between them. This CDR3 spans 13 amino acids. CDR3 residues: CASSFPYNATGFF. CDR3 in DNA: TGTGCCAGCAGCTTCCCGTACAACGCCACAGGTTTCTTT.

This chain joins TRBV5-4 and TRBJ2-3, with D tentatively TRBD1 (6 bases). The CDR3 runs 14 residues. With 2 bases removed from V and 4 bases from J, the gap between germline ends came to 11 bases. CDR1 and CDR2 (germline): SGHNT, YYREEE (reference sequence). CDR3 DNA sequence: TGTGCCAGCAGCTTCCCAGGGGAACCAGATACGCAGTATTTT. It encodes CASSFPGEPDTQYF.

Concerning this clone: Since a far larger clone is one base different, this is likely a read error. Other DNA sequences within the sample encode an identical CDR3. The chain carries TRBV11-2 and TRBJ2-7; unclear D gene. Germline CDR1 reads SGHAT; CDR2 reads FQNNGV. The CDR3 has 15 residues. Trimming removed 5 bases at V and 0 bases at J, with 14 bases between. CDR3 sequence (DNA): TGTGCCAGCAGCCAAGATTTAGGTAGCTCCTACGAGCAGTACTTC. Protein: CASSQDLGSSYEQYF.